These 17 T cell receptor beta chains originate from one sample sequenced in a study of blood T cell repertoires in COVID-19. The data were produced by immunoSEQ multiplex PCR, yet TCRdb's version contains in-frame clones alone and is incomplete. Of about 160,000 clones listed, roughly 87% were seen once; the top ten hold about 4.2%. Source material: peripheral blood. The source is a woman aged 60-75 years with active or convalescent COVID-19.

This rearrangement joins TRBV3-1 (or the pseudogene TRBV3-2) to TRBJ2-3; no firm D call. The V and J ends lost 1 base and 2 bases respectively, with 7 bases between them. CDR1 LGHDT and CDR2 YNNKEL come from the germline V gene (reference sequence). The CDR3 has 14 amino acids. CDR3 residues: CASSQGRSTDTQYF. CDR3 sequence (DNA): TGTGCCAGCAGCCAAGGCAGATCCACAGATACGCAGTATTTT.

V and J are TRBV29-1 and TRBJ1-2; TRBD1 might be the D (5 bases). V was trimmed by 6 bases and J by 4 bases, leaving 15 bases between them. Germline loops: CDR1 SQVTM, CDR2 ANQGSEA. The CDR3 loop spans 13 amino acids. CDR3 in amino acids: CSVPRGQGYGYTF. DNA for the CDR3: TGCAGCGTCCCAAGAGGACAAGGCTATGGCTACACCTTC.

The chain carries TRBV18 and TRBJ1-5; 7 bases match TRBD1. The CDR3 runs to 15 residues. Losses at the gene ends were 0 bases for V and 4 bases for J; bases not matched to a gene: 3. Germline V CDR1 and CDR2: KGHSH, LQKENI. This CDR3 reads CASSPPDRANQPQHF. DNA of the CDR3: TGTGCCAGCTCACCACCCGACAGGGCTAATCAGCCCCAGCATTTT.

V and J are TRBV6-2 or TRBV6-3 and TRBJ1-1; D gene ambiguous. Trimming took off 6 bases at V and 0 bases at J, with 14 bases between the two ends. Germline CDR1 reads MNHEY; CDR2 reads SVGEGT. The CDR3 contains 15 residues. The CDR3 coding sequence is TGTGCCAGCAGCACCACCCCCAGTGTGAACACTGAAGCTTTCTTT. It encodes CASSTTPSVNTEAFF.

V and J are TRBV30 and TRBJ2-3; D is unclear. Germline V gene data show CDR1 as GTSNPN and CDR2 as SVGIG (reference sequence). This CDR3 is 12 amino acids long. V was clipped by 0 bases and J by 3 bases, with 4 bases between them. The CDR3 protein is CAWSVLTDTQYF. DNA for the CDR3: TGTGCCTGGAGTGTACTTACAGATACGCAGTATTTT. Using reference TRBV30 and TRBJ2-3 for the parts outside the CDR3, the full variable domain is SQTIHQWPATLVQPVGSPLSLECTVEGTSNPNLYWYRQAAGRGLQLLFYSVGIGQISSEVPQNLSASRPQDRQFILSSKKLLLSDSGFYLCAWSVLTDTQYFGPGTRLTVL.

The CDR3 is CSVEEQEEDTQYF. Here the CDR3 DNA reads TGCAGCGTTGAAGAACAGGAAGAAGATACGCAGTATTTT. The V and J genes are TRBV29-1 and TRBJ2-3; tentative D call: TRBD1 (5 bases). The CDR3 loop spans 13 amino acids. Trimming removed 0 bases at V and 5 bases at J, with 9 bases between. Germline CDR1 and CDR2: SQVTM and ANQGSEA.

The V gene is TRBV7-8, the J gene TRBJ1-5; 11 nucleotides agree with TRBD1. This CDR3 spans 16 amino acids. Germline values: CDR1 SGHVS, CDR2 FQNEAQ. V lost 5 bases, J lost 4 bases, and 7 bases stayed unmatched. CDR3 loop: CASSRDRGIRNQPQHF. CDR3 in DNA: TGTGCCAGCAGCCGGGACAGGGGGATTAGGAATCAGCCCCAGCATTTT.

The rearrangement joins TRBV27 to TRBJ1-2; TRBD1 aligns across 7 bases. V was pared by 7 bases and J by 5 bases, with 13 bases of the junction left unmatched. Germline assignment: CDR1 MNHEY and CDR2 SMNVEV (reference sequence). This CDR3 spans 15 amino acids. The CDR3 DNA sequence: TGTGCCAGCATGGGGTCGTCCAGGGGGGTTTATGGCTACACCTTC. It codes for CASMGSSRGVYGYTF.

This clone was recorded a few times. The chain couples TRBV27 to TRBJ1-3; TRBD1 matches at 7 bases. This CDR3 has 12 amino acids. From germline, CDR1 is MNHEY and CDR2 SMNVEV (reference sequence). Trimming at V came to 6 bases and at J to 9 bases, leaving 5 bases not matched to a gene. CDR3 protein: CASRTGQGTIYF. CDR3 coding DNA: TGTGCCAGCAGGACAGGGCAAGGCACCATATATTTT.

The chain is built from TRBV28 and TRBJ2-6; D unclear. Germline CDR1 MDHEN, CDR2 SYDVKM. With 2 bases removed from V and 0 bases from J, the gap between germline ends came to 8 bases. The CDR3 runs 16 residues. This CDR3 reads CASSLPQISGANVLTF. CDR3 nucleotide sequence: TGTGCCAGCAGTTTACCACAAATCTCTGGGGCCAACGTCCTGACTTTC.

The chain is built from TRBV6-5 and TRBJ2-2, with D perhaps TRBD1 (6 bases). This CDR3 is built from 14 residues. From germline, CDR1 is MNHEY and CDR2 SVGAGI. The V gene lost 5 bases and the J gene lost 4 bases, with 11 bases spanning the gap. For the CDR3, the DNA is TGTGCCAGCAGTAACAGGGTTGTCACCGGGGAGCTGTTTTTT. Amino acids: CASSNRVVTGELFF.

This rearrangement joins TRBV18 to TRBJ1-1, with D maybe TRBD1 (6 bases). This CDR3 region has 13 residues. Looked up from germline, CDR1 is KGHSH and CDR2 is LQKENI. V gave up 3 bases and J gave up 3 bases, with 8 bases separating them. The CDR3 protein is CASSPGAHTEAFF. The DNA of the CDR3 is TGTGCCAGCTCACCGGGGGCGCACACTGAAGCTTTCTTT.

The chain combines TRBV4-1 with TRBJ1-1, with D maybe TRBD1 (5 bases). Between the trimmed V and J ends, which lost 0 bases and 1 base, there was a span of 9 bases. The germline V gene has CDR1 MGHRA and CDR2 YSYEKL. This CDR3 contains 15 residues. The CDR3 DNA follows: TGCGCCAGCAGCCAAGATAACAGGAAGAACACTGAAGCTTTCTTT. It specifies CASSQDNRKNTEAFF.

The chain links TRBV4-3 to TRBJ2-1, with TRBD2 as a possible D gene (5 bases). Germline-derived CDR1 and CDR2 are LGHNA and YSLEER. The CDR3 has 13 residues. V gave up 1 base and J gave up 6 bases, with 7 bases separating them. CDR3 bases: TGCGCCAGCAGCCAAGGACTATCCAATGAGCAGTTCTTC. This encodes CASSQGLSNEQFF.

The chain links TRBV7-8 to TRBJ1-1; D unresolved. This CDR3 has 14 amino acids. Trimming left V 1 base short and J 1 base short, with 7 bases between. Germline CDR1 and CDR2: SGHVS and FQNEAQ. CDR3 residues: CASSLVSRNTEAFF. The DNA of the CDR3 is TGTGCCAGCAGCTTAGTTTCCAGGAACACTGAAGCTTTCTTT.

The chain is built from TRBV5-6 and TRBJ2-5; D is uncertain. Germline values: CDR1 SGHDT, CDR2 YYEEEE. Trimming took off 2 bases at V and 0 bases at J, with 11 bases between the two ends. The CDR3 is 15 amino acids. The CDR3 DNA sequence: TGTGCCAGCAGCTTTGTCGAGTGGTACCAAGAGACCCAGTACTTC. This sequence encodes CASSFVEWYQETQYF.

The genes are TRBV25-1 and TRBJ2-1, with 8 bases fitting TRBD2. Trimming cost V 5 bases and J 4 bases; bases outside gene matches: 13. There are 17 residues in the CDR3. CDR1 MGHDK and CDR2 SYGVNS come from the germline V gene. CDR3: CASSPEGSGGFYNEQFF. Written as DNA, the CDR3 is TGTGCCAGCAGTCCTGAAGGCTCGGGGGGGTTTTACAATGAGCAGTTCTTC.